This TCR beta chain was profiled in a study of spatial heterogeneity in lung cancer. TCRdb re-derived calls from the 5' RACE reads in MiXCR, one entry per CDR3 protein. The table lists around 30,000 distinct CDR3 sequences, 5.5% to 7% of them singletons. The sample's time point: blood at routine non-recurrence follow-up after resection. From tumor, nontumor lung or frozen PBMC, whole RNA was taken unsorted for sequencing. The sample holds many counts of this clonotype. This clonotype was obtained from a male donor with early-stage non-small cell lung cancer. Sequencing was performed on PBMCs, taken at follow-up.

The CDR3 bases are TGTGCCAGCAGTTCAGGAGGGGGCACTGAAGCTTTCTTT. This gives the protein CASSSGGGTEAFF. This chain joins TRBV27 and TRBJ1-1; possibly TRBD1 for D (6 bases). Germline values: CDR1 MNHEY, CDR2 SMNVEV (reference sequence). V lost 4 bases and J lost 4, with 10 bases in between. There are 13 residues in the CDR3.